This entry lists 19 T cell receptor beta chains sequenced from one sample in a study of control samples from healthy donors and cancer patients. Here immunoSEQ multiplex PCR was the method, and the copy in TCRdb shows in-frame clones only, minus some. The sample has roughly 130,000 clones, about 95% seen once; the top ten hold 3.6%. The sample was blood. These TCRs come from a man aged 30 to 45 in good health.

This clone was counted a single time. The J gene is TRBJ1-5, the V gene TRBV7-8; 9 bases match TRBD1. CDR3 length equals 17 residues. Trimming removed 6 bases from V and 0 bases from J; junction bases left unmatched: 9. The germline V gene encodes CDR1 SGHVS and CDR2 FQNEAQ. CDR3 in DNA: TGTGCCAGCAGTCTAGGGTACAGGGGGCATAGCAATCAGCCCCAGCATTTT. This encodes CASSLGYRGHSNQPQHF.

V usage is TRBV6-1 and J usage is TRBJ2-1; D not resolved. Trimming cost V 5 bases and J 8 bases, with 13 bases left between them. The germline gives CDR1 MNHNS, CDR2 SASEGT. The CDR3 is 13 residues long. The CDR3 protein is CASSRETFYEQFF. The CDR3 DNA reads TGTGCCAGCAGTAGGGAAACCTTCTATGAGCAGTTCTTC.

The chain uses TRBV7-9 and TRBJ2-5; 8 nucleotides agree with TRBD2. With 5 bases clipped from V and 7 bases from J, the junction kept 9 bases outside the gene matches. The length of the CDR3 is 14 residues. CDR1 and CDR2 from the germline V gene are SEHNR and FQNEAQ (reference sequence). CDR3 in amino acids: CASSGTSGLRTQYF. CDR3 coding DNA: TGTGCCAGCAGCGGAACTAGCGGCCTAAGGACCCAGTACTTC.

This chain joins TRBV11-2 and TRBJ1-6, with D possibly matching TRBD1 (6 bases). Germline values: CDR1 SGHAT, CDR2 FQNNGV. V lost 2 bases and J 6 bases, leaving 11 bases between the germline ends. The CDR3 covers 15 residues. As DNA, the CDR3 is TGTGCCAGCAGCTTACGGGGAGGGGGTAATTCACCCCTCCACTTT. It specifies CASSLRGGGNSPLHF.

J is TRBJ1-2 and V is TRBV19, with D unclear. Trimming cost V 4 bases and J 4 bases, with 19 bases left between them. Germline CDR1 reads LNHDA; CDR2 reads SQIVND (reference sequence). CDR3 size: 16 residues. The CDR3 DNA sequence: TGTGCCAGTAGTAATTCGTTGAGGGCGGCGGCCTATGGCTACACCTTC. This codes for CASSNSLRAAAYGYTF.

V is TRBV2 and J is TRBJ2-1; 7 bases agree with TRBD1. V shed 6 bases, J shed 4 bases, and the junction held 9 bases outside the gene matches. The germline V gene has CDR1 SNHLY and CDR2 FYNNEI. CDR3 length: 15 residues. CDR3: CASSGQAAAYNEQFF. CDR3 nucleotide sequence: TGTGCCAGCAGCGGACAGGCGGCTGCGTACAATGAGCAGTTCTTC.

V usage is TRBV27 and J usage is TRBJ1-5, with D unclear. Trimming took 3 bases from V and 3 from J, leaving 12 bases between them. Germline V gene sequence: CDR1 MNHEY, CDR2 SMNVEV (reference sequence). The CDR3 runs to 15 residues. The CDR3 is CASSLGVGPNQPQHF. CDR3 DNA sequence: TGTGCCAGCAGTTTGGGAGTAGGGCCCAATCAGCCCCAGCATTTT.

The V gene is TRBV11-1, the J gene TRBJ2-5, with a weak D call TRBD2 (6 bases). CDR3 length equals 14 residues. The germline V gene encodes CDR1 SGHAT and CDR2 FQDESV (reference sequence). V was cut by 6 bases and J by 5 bases, with 16 bases left in between. The CDR3, as DNA: TGTGCCAGCAGTTTCGGCTATCGGGGGGAGACCCAGTACTTC. Translating gives CASSFGYRGETQYF. The full variable domain, completed using reference TRBV11-1 and TRBJ2-5, is EAEVAQSPRYKITEKSQAVAFWCDPISGHATLYWYRQILGQGPELLVQFQDESVVDDSQLPKDRFSAERLKGVDSTLKIQPAELGDSAMYLCASSFGYRGETQYFGPGTRLLVL.

The chain joins TRBV29-1 to TRBJ1-3; D not certain. Trimming removed 2 bases at V and 2 bases at J, with 19 bases between. CDR1 SQVTM and CDR2 ANQGSEA come from the germline V gene. CDR3 length: 17 amino acids. The CDR3, as DNA: TGCAGCGTTGAACTACCTGATTGGGTTAATACTGGAAACACCATATATTTT. Translating it yields CSVELPDWVNTGNTIYF.

This clone came up a few times. As DNA, the CDR3 is TGCAGCGTTGAGACAGGAGAGGGCTATGGCTACACCTTC. Translation: CSVETGEGYGYTF. The chain carries TRBV29-1 and TRBJ1-2, with D perhaps TRBD1 (6 bases). The CDR3 runs to 13 residues. The V end lost 3 bases, the J end lost 4 bases, and 12 bases lay between the germline ends. CDR1 SQVTM and CDR2 ANQGSEA come from the germline V gene.

This clone was seen just once. The V call is TRBV6-2 or TRBV6-3, the J call TRBJ1-1; TRBD1 is a possible D gene (6 bases). The CDR3 has 12 residues. The V end lost 6 bases, the J end lost 7 bases, and 12 bases lay between the germline ends. CDR1 and CDR2 (germline): MNHEY, SVGEGT. The CDR3 DNA sequence: TGTGCCAGCAGCCTGAGGGGGGGTGAAGCTTTCTTT. This encodes CASSLRGGEAFF.

This rearrangement joins TRBV19 to TRBJ1-1; the match to TRBD1 covers 7 bases. Germline CDR1 LNHDA, CDR2 SQIVND (reference sequence). This CDR3 has 13 residues. The V and J ends lost 6 bases and 6 bases, in that order; junction bases with no gene match: 7. The CDR3 protein is CASSLTGLSEAFF. The CDR3 bases are TGTGCCAGTAGCTTGACAGGGTTGTCTGAAGCTTTCTTT.

This chain links TRBV3-1 (or the pseudogene TRBV3-2) with TRBJ2-2, with D unclear. Trimming took off 4 bases at V and 4 bases at J, with 7 bases between the two ends. CDR3 length: 13 residues. Germline V CDR1 and CDR2: LGHDT, YNNKEL (reference sequence). CDR3 loop: CASSPSPTGELFF. CDR3 DNA sequence: TGTGCCAGCAGCCCGAGTCCCACCGGGGAGCTGTTTTTT.

This CDR3 reads CATSLAGGPQYF. Written as DNA, the CDR3 is TGTGCCACCTCACTAGCGGGGGGGCCCCAGTACTTC. The genes are TRBV7-2 and TRBJ2-5, with 13 nucleotides matching TRBD2. Germline CDR1 reads SGHTA; CDR2 reads FQGNSA. Losses at the gene ends were 10 bases for V and 9 bases for J; bases not matched to a gene: 5. This CDR3 has 12 amino acids.

The J gene is TRBJ1-5, the V gene TRBV3-1 (or the pseudogene TRBV3-2); D may be TRBD1 (5 bases). This CDR3 is 14 amino acids long. The ends were cut back, 4 bases at V and 3 bases at J, with 10 bases in the middle. Germline loops: CDR1 LGHDT, CDR2 YNNKEL (reference sequence). The CDR3 protein is CASSPRGNNQPQHF. CDR3 sequence (DNA): TGTGCCAGCAGCCCCCGGGGCAACAATCAGCCCCAGCATTTT.

The V gene is TRBV6-5, the J gene TRBJ2-6; D call uncertain. This CDR3 is 13 amino acids long. V lost 7 bases, J lost 0 bases, and 4 bases lay in between. The germline V gene has CDR1 MNHEY and CDR2 SVGAGI. CDR3 loop: CASKPSGANVLTF. The CDR3 bases are TGTGCCAGCAAGCCCTCTGGGGCCAACGTCCTGACTTTC.

This chain connects TRBV10-3 to TRBJ2-3, with D possibly TRBD1 on 6 matching bases. Trimming stripped 0 bases from V and 5 bases from J, with 15 bases between. Germline CDR1 ENHRY, CDR2 SYGVKD. The CDR3 spans 16 residues. The CDR3 sequence: CAISESTGRGRDTQYF. The CDR3 nucleotides read TGTGCCATCAGTGAGTCGACAGGAAGAGGGAGAGATACGCAGTATTTT.

J is TRBJ1-5 and V is TRBV28; D perhaps matches TRBD1 (6 bases). The CDR3 length is 16 residues. Trimming removed 5 bases at V and 1 base at J, with 15 bases between. Per the germline V gene, CDR1 is MDHEN and CDR2 is SYDVKM. CDR3 coding DNA: TGTGCCAGCAGTCCCACGGGGGCCGGCAGCAATCAGCCCCAGCATTTT. It codes for CASSPTGAGSNQPQHF.

This clone was observed a single time. The chain carries TRBV5-4 and TRBJ2-7; D might be TRBD1 (6 bases). V lost 4 bases, J lost 1 base, and 15 bases lay in between. Germline CDR1 reads SGHNT; CDR2 reads YYREEE (reference sequence). This CDR3 is built from 15 residues. The CDR3, as DNA: TGTGCCAGCAGCGTCGACAGGAGCGTTTCCTACGAGCAGTACTTC. It specifies CASSVDRSVSYEQYF.